These 25 T cell receptor beta chains share one sample of origin, sequenced in a study of CD8+ T cells in alopecia areata. The sequencing template was cDNA reverse transcribed from extracted RNA. The repertoire was sequenced with immunoSEQ multiplex PCR; TCRdb's copy has only in-frame clones and lacks some. The sample includes about 120,000 clones, none of them occurring once. The specimen was lesional skin. The receptors originated from a C3H/HeJ mouse with alopecia areata. The MHC haplotype recorded for the strain is H2-k.

Points on this clone: Gene names and germline match the mouse. The read comes to an end 4 residues before the CDR3 does, leaving the germline J gene to fill in the end. The genes are TRBV19 and TRBJ2-4; TRBD1 aligns across 7 bases. Germline-derived CDR1 and CDR2 are FNHDT and SITEND (reference sequence). The CDR3 runs 16 residues. Trimming removed 2 bases from V and 0 bases from J; junction bases left unmatched: 6. The CDR3 bases that were read are TGTGCCAGCAGTATCTGGACAGGCTCTAGTCAAAAC. Translated: CASSIWTGSSQN. The full CDR3 protein is CASSIWTGSSQNTLYF.

This clone was observed many times. These gene names are mouse names. From the germline J gene comes the end of the CDR3, since the read stops 4 residues before it. This chain joins TRBV1 and TRBJ2-3; 9 positions agree with TRBD1. In germline, CDR1 is NSQYPW, CDR2 LRSPGD (reference sequence). Trimming cost V 0 bases and J 3 bases; bases outside gene matches: 4. The CDR3 spans 16 residues. The covered CDR3 bases are TGCACCTGCAGTGCAGATCTAGGACAGGGGGCAGAA. Its protein product is CTCSADLGQGAE. In full, the CDR3 reads CTCSADLGQGAETLYF.

This clone was seen ten or more times. Genes and germline are mouse. The read halts 4 residues ahead of the CDR3 end, with the missing end drawn from the germline J gene. V and J are TRBV17 and TRBJ2-7; a possible D gene is TRBD2 (5 bases). Germline V gene data show CDR1 as MNHDT and CDR2 as YYDKIL. CDR3 length: 13 amino acids. CDR3 bases read: TGTGCTAGCAGTAGAGATGGGGATTAT. It codes for CASSRDGDY. The full CDR3 sequence reads CASSRDGDYEQYF.

This clone was picked up a small number of times. Here the gene names and germline are mouse. The missing CDR3 end, 4 residues past where the read stops, is filled in from the germline J gene. The chain links TRBV13-1 to TRBJ1-2; TRBD1 agrees at 7 bases. The germline V gene encodes CDR1 NSHNY and CDR2 SYGAGN. The CDR3 totals 14 residues. J gave up 1 base and V 3 bases, and 3 bases lay outside the gene matches. The DNA read from the CDR3 is TGTGCCAGCAGTGCCCGGGACAGAAACTCC. Protein: CASSARDRNS. The CDR3 in its entirety is CASSARDRNSDYTF.

In its sample, this clone was seen a few times. The genes are named according to mouse. Read data end 4 residues before the CDR3 end; the end is taken from the germline J gene. The chain carries TRBV13-2 and TRBJ2-3; D is undetermined. The CDR3 totals 15 residues. Germline lookup yields CDR1 NNHNN and CDR2 SYGAGS (reference sequence). Trimming removed 0 bases at V and 0 bases at J, with 8 bases between. CDR3 residues: CASGDAQPSAETLYF. CDR3 DNA (partial): TGTGCCAGCGGTGATGCACAGCCTAGTGCAGAA.

Notes on this clone: The genes are named according to mouse. The missing CDR3 end, 4 residues past where the read stops, is filled in from the germline J gene. J is TRBJ2-7 and V is TRBV17; 12 positions match TRBD2. Germline V lookup: CDR1 MNHDT, CDR2 YYDKIL. The CDR3 has 14 residues. CDR3 residues: CASSIRDWGDEQYF. The sequenced CDR3 bases are TGTGCTAGCAGTATCCGGGACTGGGGGGAT.

This clone was seen a handful of times. Gene labels here are mouse ones. The read comes to an end 4 residues before the CDR3 does, leaving the germline J gene to fill in the end. Other DNA sequences in this sample translate to the same CDR3. This chain joins TRBV13-3 and TRBJ1-2; TRBD1 agrees at 11 bases. Per the germline V gene, CDR1 is NNHDY and CDR2 is SYVADS. CDR3 length: 16 amino acids. V was clipped by 3 bases and J by 0 bases; unmatched bases: 4. The chain's CDR3 is CASSGGTGGANSDYTF. CDR3 bases read: TGTGCCAGCAGTGGTGGGACAGGGGGTGCAAACTCC.

In its sample, this clone was seen a few times. Mouse names are used for the genes. The CDR3 end lies 4 residues beyond the end of the read and is filled in from the germline J gene. The chain couples TRBV13-3 to TRBJ2-2; D is uncertain. The germline gives CDR1 NNHDY, CDR2 SYVADS. There are 15 residues in the CDR3. V lost 1 base and J lost 2, with 9 bases in between. The covered CDR3 bases are TGTGCCAGCAGTGATTCAGGAGAGAACACCGGG. Translated, it gives CASSDSGENTG. The full CDR3 protein reads CASSDSGENTGQLYF. Full variable domain (outside the CDR3, taken from reference TRBV13-3 and TRBJ2-2): EAAVTQSPRSKVAVTGGKVTLSCHQTNNHDYMYWYRQDTGHGLRLIHYSYVADSTEKGDIPDGYKASRPSQENFSLILELASLSQTAVYFCASSDSGENTGQLYFGEGSKLTVL.

This clone was observed a handful of times. Gene names refer to mouse genes. The read finishes 4 residues shy of the CDR3 end, and the germline J gene is used to complete it. The chain carries TRBV19 and TRBJ1-1; 9 nucleotides agree with TRBD1. After removal of 4 bases from V and 4 bases from J, the junction contained 5 bases not matched to a gene. The CDR3 is 14 residues long. Germline V gene lookup returns CDR1 FNHDT and CDR2 SITEND (reference sequence). The DNA read from the CDR3 is TGTGCCAGCAGTTATCCGGGACAGGGCACA. Its translation: CASSYPGQGT. The whole CDR3 protein reads CASSYPGQGTEVFF. The whole variable domain, remainder taken from reference TRBV19 and TRBJ1-1, is GGIITQTPKFLIGQEGQKLTLKCQQNFNHDTMYWYRQDSGKGLRLIYYSITENDLQKGDLSEGYDASREKKSSFSLTVTSAQKNEMAVFLCASSYPGQGTEVFFGKGTRLTVV.

There are a few counts of this clone. Here the gene names and germline are mouse. The sequenced fragment ends 4 residues before the CDR3 boundary, so the rest is inferred from the germline J gene. The chain recombines TRBV13-3 with TRBJ1-1; D might be TRBD1 (5 bases). Looked up from germline, CDR1 is NNHDY and CDR2 is SYVADS. Trimming removed 0 bases at V and 1 base at J, with 16 bases between. CDR3 length equals 17 residues. The part of the CDR3 DNA that was read is TGTGCCAGCAGTGATGCGGGTCAGGAGGGGAGAAACACA. Protein product: CASSDAGQEGRNT. The whole CDR3 sequence is CASSDAGQEGRNTEVFF.

A remark on this clone: Germline and genes here are mouse. The part of the CDR3 DNA that was read is TGTGCCAGCAGTGATAGGCTGGGGGGGAACTATGCT. Amino acid sequence: CASSDRLGGNYA. The full-length CDR3 reads as CASSDRLGGNYAEQFF. J is TRBJ2-1 and V is TRBV13-1; 9 positions match TRBD2. With the read ending 4 residues before the CDR3 end, the germline J gene is used to fill in that end. V gave up 1 base and J gave up 1 base; unmatched junction bases: 3. CDR1 NSHNY and CDR2 SYGAGN come from the germline V gene. The CDR3 has 16 amino acids.

The sample holds a few counts of this clone. Gene names are the mouse ones. Coverage ceases 4 residues before the CDR3 finishes, and the germline J gene fills in the end. This sequence joins TRBV16 and TRBJ2-5, with D possibly matching TRBD2 (6 bases). Germline CDR1 reads SGHSA; CDR2 reads FRNQAP. Trimming stripped 3 bases from V and 1 base from J, with 8 bases between. There are 14 residues in the CDR3. The CDR3 loop is CASSFAGDQDTQYF. The covered CDR3 bases are TGTGCAAGCAGCTTTGCTGGGGACCAAGAC.

A remark on this clone: Gene names and germline match the mouse. The read is 4 residues too short to cover the CDR3 end, so that end is filled in from the germline J gene. V usage is TRBV19 and J usage is TRBJ2-1, with 8 positions matching TRBD1. CDR3 length equals 12 residues. J gave up 5 bases and V 5 bases, and 0 bases lay outside the gene matches. CDR1 is FNHDT and CDR2 is SITEND in the germline V gene (reference sequence). The part of the CDR3 DNA that was read is TGTGCCAGCAGGGACAGGGATGCT. This gives the protein CASRDRDA. The CDR3 reads in full as CASRDRDAEQFF.

In its sample, this clone was seen a few times. Each gene name is a mouse one. The read stops 4 residues short of the end of the CDR3; the missing end is completed from the germline J gene. The chain links TRBV13-3 to TRBJ2-1; 8 bases line up with TRBD2. CDR3 length: 15 residues. V shed 4 bases, J shed 3 bases, and the junction held 6 bases outside the gene matches. CDR1 is NNHDY and CDR2 is SYVADS in the germline V gene. The CDR3 DNA, read in part, is TGTGCCAGCAGTCCTTCTGGGGGGAGCTATGCT. Amino acids: CASSPSGGSYA. The full CDR3 protein is CASSPSGGSYAEQFF.

Note on this clone: Translating the DNA gives a protein that differs from the TCRdb entry at residue 12; the protein shown here is that DNA translation. Gene names refer to mouse genes. The read ends 3 residues shy of where the CDR3 ends; the end is completed using the germline J gene. V is TRBV17 and J is TRBJ1-3; TRBD1 might be the D (5 bases). Germline assignment: CDR1 MNHDT and CDR2 YYDKIL. The CDR3 covers 15 residues. V shed 2 bases and J shed 4 bases, with 12 bases lying between them. CDR3 sequence reads: CASSRSRRAGNTLYF. The part of the CDR3 DNA that was read is TGTGCTAGCAGTAGATCCCGCAGGGCGGGAAATACG.

This clone was observed a handful of times. Mouse gene names apply. The read comes to an end 4 residues before the CDR3 does, leaving the germline J gene to fill in the end. The V gene is TRBV19, the J gene TRBJ2-1, with D perhaps matching TRBD1 (7 bases). V shed 0 bases and J shed 5 bases, with 9 bases lying between them. Germline values: CDR1 FNHDT, CDR2 SITEND (reference sequence). The length of the CDR3 is 14 residues. The DNA read from the CDR3 is TGTGCCAGCAGTATAGAGGGGGCCCATGCT. This sequence encodes CASSIEGAHA. The entire CDR3 protein is CASSIEGAHAEQFF.

Many counts were recorded for this clone. Mouse germline and gene names are used. The CDR3 goes on 4 residues after the read ends, and that part is filled in from the germline J gene. This chain links TRBV1 with TRBJ2-1; the D is unclear. This CDR3 contains 15 residues. Deletions cut 1 base from V and 0 bases from J, with 7 bases between. Germline-derived CDR1 and CDR2 are NSQYPW and LRSPGD (reference sequence). The sequenced CDR3 bases are TGCACCTGCAGTGCAGTACTGAGTAACTATGCT. This gives the protein CTCSAVLSNYA. The complete CDR3 sequence is CTCSAVLSNYAEQFF.

The sample holds a few counts of this clone. The gene names here belong to mouse. The read halts 4 residues ahead of the CDR3 end, with the missing end drawn from the germline J gene. The rearrangement links TRBV1 to TRBJ2-7; D unclear. Germline CDR1 NSQYPW, CDR2 LRSPGD (reference sequence). Trimming left V 4 bases short and J 0 bases short, with 4 bases between. This CDR3 has 12 residues. The CDR3 sequence: CTCSVSSYEQYF. The part of the CDR3 DNA that was read is TGCACCTGCAGTGTTAGCTCCTAT. Together with reference TRBV1 and TRBJ2-7, the CDR3 gives the full variable domain: VTLLEQNPRWRLVPRGQAVNLRCILKNSQYPWMSWYQQDLQKQLQWLFTLRSPGDKEVKSLPGADYLATRVTDTELRLQVANMSQGRTLYCTCSVSSYEQYFGPGTRLTVL.

As concerns this clone: The gene symbols are mouse symbols. The read falls 4 residues short of the CDR3 end, and the missing part is taken from the germline J gene. The chain couples TRBV19 to TRBJ2-1; D possibly corresponds to TRBD1 (5 bases). The CDR3 loop spans 15 amino acids. Germline-derived CDR1 and CDR2 are FNHDT and SITEND (reference sequence). Trimming pared 2 bases from V and 3 bases from J, leaving 12 bases between. CDR3 bases read: TGTGCCAGCAGTATTAGCCAGGGAGGCTATGCT. It translates to CASSISQGGYA. The complete CDR3 reads CASSISQGGYAEQFF.

There are a few counts of this clone. Germline and genes here are mouse. The CDR3 is cut off 4 residues early in the read; its end comes from the germline J gene. The chain joins TRBV13-3 to TRBJ2-1; 7 nucleotides line up with TRBD2. The CDR3 is 16 residues long. The V gene's germline CDR1 is NNHDY and CDR2 SYVADS. V shed 0 bases, J shed 1 base, and the junction held 4 bases outside the gene matches. The sequenced CDR3 bases are TGTGCCAGCAGTGATGCACCGGACTGGAACTATGCT. Residues: CASSDAPDWNYA. The complete CDR3 sequence is CASSDAPDWNYAEQFF.

With regard to this clone: Gene names are mouse gene names. The CDR3 extends 4 residues past the end of the read, so its final part is completed from the germline J gene. This chain joins TRBV13-2 and TRBJ2-1, with 9 bases identical to TRBD2. J lost 1 base, V lost 4 bases, and 6 bases had no gene match. The CDR3 loop spans 16 amino acids. Germline V gene data show CDR1 as NNHNN and CDR2 as SYGAGS (reference sequence). The sequenced CDR3 bases are TGTGCCAGCGGTCTGACTGGGGGCGAAAACTATGCT. This gives the protein CASGLTGGENYA. The CDR3 in full is CASGLTGGENYAEQFF.

Concerning this clone itself: The genes and germline here are from mouse. The read terminates 4 residues before the CDR3 end, so the remaining end is supplied by the germline J gene. V gene TRBV13-1 combines with J gene TRBJ2-7, with D hard to call. The CDR3 loop spans 13 amino acids. V shed 2 bases and J shed 0 bases, with 6 bases lying between them. Germline V gene sequence: CDR1 NSHNY, CDR2 SYGAGN. CDR3 DNA (partial): TGTGCCAGCAGTGACAACAACTCCTAT. Its translation is CASSDNNSY. The CDR3 in its entirety is CASSDNNSYEQYF.

Notes on this clone: Genes here carry mouse names. The sequenced CDR3 bases are TGTGCCAGCAGTGATGCAGGGGGGGCGTCCGAA. Translating gives CASSDAGGASE. The CDR3 reads in full as CASSDAGGASERLFF. The chain carries TRBV13-3 and TRBJ1-4, with 7 bases that match TRBD1. The read ends 4 residues before the CDR3 terminus; that terminus is restored from the germline J gene. The CDR3 is 15 residues long. Germline V lookup: CDR1 NNHDY, CDR2 SYVADS.

Regarding this clone: Genes and germline are mouse. The CDR3 here is CASGDWQGDTQYF. The CDR3 DNA, read in part, is TGTGCCAGCGGTGATTGGCAGGGGGAC. The V call is TRBV13-2, the J call TRBJ2-5; perhaps TRBD1 as D (6 bases). The read terminates 4 residues before the CDR3 end, so the remaining end is supplied by the germline J gene. Germline values: CDR1 NNHNN, CDR2 SYGAGS (reference sequence). CDR3 size: 13 residues.

Notes on this clone: TCRdb lists a protein that is different at residue 13 from the translated DNA; the protein given here uses the DNA translation. Gene names refer to mouse genes. The read finishes 3 residues shy of the CDR3 end, and the germline J gene is used to complete it. The chain employs TRBV19 and TRBJ1-6; 8 bases align to TRBD1. TRBJ1-6 is an open reading frame whose function is uncertain. V was pared by 3 bases and J by 0 bases, with 2 bases of the junction left unmatched. CDR1 FNHDT and CDR2 SITEND come from the germline V gene (reference sequence). The CDR3 has 16 amino acids. Partial CDR3 DNA: TGTGCCAGCAGTAACAGGGGGTATTCCTATAATTCGCCC. It specifies CASSNRGYSYNSP. The entire CDR3 protein is CASSNRGYSYNSPLYF.